Listed below are T cell receptor beta chains from one sample, sequenced in a study of blood T cells in healthy people across ages. MiXCR, applied by TCRdb to the 5' RACE reads, yields one record per CDR3 protein. In the table there are 780,000 or so distinct CDR3 sequences, roughly three fifths of which are singletons. Specimen: blood. The receptors derive from a middle-aged man in good health. CDR3s include the opening cysteine and the closing phenylalanine or tryptophan. A D gene is named only where the DNA matches it firmly. Clone size is shown for a subset of rows, as once, few, many or a class of expanded clone.

TRBD2 TRBJ2-1 once TRBV5-1 TGCGCCAGCAGCCCGACGACTAGCGGGGGGGCCAATGAGCAGTTCTTC CASSPTTSGGANEQFF
NA TRBJ1-5 once TRBV6-5 TGTGCCAGCAGATACAGGTCGAATCAGCCCCAGCATTTT CASRYRSNQPQHF
TRBD2 TRBJ2-1 NA TRBV4-2 TGTGCCAGCAGCCTCGGGACTAGCGGTGGCTACAGTGAGCAGTTCTTC CASSLGTSGGYSEQFF
NA TRBJ2-1 once TRBV30 TGTGCCTGGAGTACCTCCAGGGCCGATGAGCAGTTCTTC CAWSTSRADEQFF
NA TRBJ1-2 NA TRBV4-3 TGCGCCAGCAGCAGGACAGAGGAAAATGGCTACACCTTC CASSRTEENGYTF
NA TRBJ2-5 NA TRBV20-1 TGCAGTGCTAGATATTCCGCAGACCAAGAGACCCAGTACTTC CSARYSADQETQYF
TRBD2 TRBJ2-7 NA TRBV27 TGTGCCAGCCCCCCTAGCGGGAGAGAACTCGAGAGCTCCTACAATGGGCAGTACTTC CASPPSGRELESSYNGQYF
TRBD1 TRBJ2-5 NA TRBV27 TGTGCCAGCAGTTTACGTCCCCCGGGACAGAAATACGGGCAGTACTTC CASSLRPPGQKYGQYF
TRBD1 TRBJ2-3 NA TRBV9 TGTGCCAGCAGCGCCACCGGGACAGGGTTCGCAGATACGCAGTATTTT CASSATGTGFADTQYF
TRBD2 TRBJ2-3 NA TRBV27 TGTGCCAGCAGTGCAATTGGTTGGGAGGGCTCTACAGATACGCAGTATTTT CASSAIGWEGSTDTQYF
TRBD2 TRBJ2-3 NA TRBV20-1 TGCAGTGCTAGAGATATAGGGGCGGGAGGGCCCACCCGAGATACGCAGTATTTT CSARDIGAGGPTRDTQYF
TRBD1 TRBJ1-3 NA TRBV28 TGTGCCAGCAGCCGTCGGGACAGAGGAAACACCATATATTTT CASSRRDRGNTIYF
TRBD1 TRBJ2-3 few TRBV6-2/TRBV6-3 TGTGCCAGCAGACGAGGGACAGGGGGCAGTGCAGATACGCAGTATTTT CASRRGTGGSADTQYF
TRBD1 TRBJ1-2 NA TRBV10-3 TGTGCCATCAGTGAGTCTATCCAGGGGGAGGCAGGCTATGGCTACACCTTC CAISESIQGEAGYGYTF
TRBD2 TRBJ2-1 NA TRBV20-1 TGCAGTGCCCCTCCCCCGACTAGCGGTGTTTTCCGGGAGCAGTTCTTC CSAPPPTSGVFREQFF
TRBD1 TRBJ2-3 NA TRBV5-1 TGCGCCAGCAGCGGTCGGACAGGTCCAGATACGCAGTATTTT CASSGRTGPDTQYF
NA TRBJ2-7 NA TRBV7-2 TGTGCCAGCAGCTTAGATTGGCCGGGAGTCTACGAGCAGTACTTC CASSLDWPGVYEQYF